Included here is one T cell receptor beta chain sequence, with context. One entry per CDR3 protein, without DNA, is what TCRdb gives after re-calling the 5' RACE reads. Its table records hundreds of thousands of distinct CDR3 sequences. This record comes from a study of T cells expressing NK-cell markers. Germline CDR1 SQVTM, CDR2 ANQGSEA. The CDR3 has 13 amino acids. The sequence was obtained from a woman aged 18-70 years in good health. Sequencing was done on a sample of blood T cells: a sorted CD56 or NKG2C T cell subset, CD4+ or CD8+ T cells, or bulk PBMC T cells (not recorded which). The J gene is TRBJ2-7, the V gene TRBV29-1; absent DNA, TCRdb's TRBD1 call cannot be checked. CDR3 sequence: CSVAGGVSPEQYF.